One sample yielded the 21 T cell receptor beta chains listed below, sequenced in a study of blood T cell repertoires in COVID-19 (dated by TCRdb to the early 2020s). The receptor library was made with the immunoSEQ multiplex PCR assay. Here the immuneACCESS table is served through TCRdb, limited to in-frame sequences with V and J called. Missing clones are a known gap in these copies; in checked studies unresolved V genes cover under half, and the rest lacks a known reason. The sample contains about 170,000 clones, approximately 89% of them found a single time. Of the sample, under 3.5% is held by the ten largest clones. The sample was peripheral blood. The receptors here all came from a man in his sixties or seventies with acute or convalescent COVID-19.

This chain links TRBV2 with TRBJ1-1; the match to TRBD1 covers 10 bases. The CDR3 has 16 residues. Germline-derived CDR1 and CDR2 are SNHLY and FYNNEI. The V gene end was trimmed by 3 bases and the J gene end by 1 base; junction bases not matched to a gene: 5. CDR3 nucleotide sequence: TGTGCCAGCAGTGAGAGGACAGGGGGAGGGAACACTGAAGCTTTCTTT. Amino acid sequence: CASSERTGGGNTEAFF.

The chain has TRBV30 and TRBJ2-1; TRBD2 matches 11 bases. The CDR3 is 15 amino acids. Germline CDR1 reads GTSNPN; CDR2 reads SVGIG (reference sequence). V shed 3 bases and J 9 bases; nucleotides not matched to a gene: 10. CDR3 bases: TGTGCCTGGAGCTTAGTAGCGGGGGGGCTCGGTGAGCAGTTCTTC. Encoded protein: CAWSLVAGGLGEQFF.

The V gene is TRBV25-1, the J gene TRBJ1-2; 10 positions match TRBD1. The CDR3 is made up of 15 amino acids. Germline assignment: CDR1 MGHDK and CDR2 SYGVNS. The trim removed 3 bases at V and 7 bases at J, leaving 8 bases unmatched. The DNA of the CDR3 is TGTGCCAGCAGTGAGCAGGGACAGGGGATGGCTGGCTACACCTTC. As protein: CASSEQGQGMAGYTF.

The table lists this clone with a count of one. The chain uses TRBV5-1 and TRBJ2-3; 16 positions agree with TRBD2. Looked up from germline, CDR1 is SGHRS and CDR2 is YFSETQ. With V trimmed by 4 bases and J by 5 bases, 4 bases remained unmatched. The length of the CDR3 is 16 residues. CDR3 nucleotide sequence: TGCGCCAGCAGCGCCGGGACTAGCGGGAGGGTAGATACGCAGTATTTT. This gives the protein CASSAGTSGRVDTQYF.

This clone was found once. The chain links TRBV6-5 to TRBJ2-7; D is possibly TRBD2 (6 bases). The CDR3 spans 12 residues. Germline V gene lookup returns CDR1 MNHEY and CDR2 SVGAGI. V dropped 7 bases and J dropped 6 bases, with 13 bases sitting between them. The CDR3 coding sequence is TGTGCCAGCACAATACTGGGAGGCGAGCAGTACTTC. Translation gives CASTILGGEQYF.

As concerns this clone: Other DNA sequences of this sample code for an identical CDR3. The chain couples TRBV30 to TRBJ2-1, with 13 bases fitting TRBD2. Losses at the gene ends were 0 bases for V and 7 bases for J; bases not matched to a gene: 3. Germline values: CDR1 GTSNPN, CDR2 SVGIG (reference sequence). This CDR3 is built from 15 residues. The CDR3 loop is CAWSVLAGGPNEQFF. The CDR3 nucleotides are TGTGCCTGGAGTGTACTAGCGGGAGGGCCGAATGAGCAGTTCTTC. Combining the CDR3 with reference TRBV30 and TRBJ2-1 gives the whole variable domain SQTIHQWPATLVQPVGSPLSLECTVEGTSNPNLYWYRQAAGRGLQLLFYSVGIGQISSEVPQNLSASRPQDRQFILSSKKLLLSDSGFYLCAWSVLAGGPNEQFFGPGTRLTVL.

In the case of this clone: Germline is not matched at one junction end, which may reflect a read error. The V gene is TRBV6-9, the J gene TRBJ2-3; weak D call: TRBD2 (5 bases). This CDR3 has 15 amino acids. Germline V CDR1 and CDR2: MNHGY, SVAAGI. The CDR3: CASGDGGACTYTQYF. The DNA of the CDR3 is TGTGCCAGCGGGGATGGAGGAGCCTGCACATATACGCAGTATTTT.

The V call is TRBV12-2, the J call TRBJ2-7; TRBD1 is taken as the D call from the table, unchecked against the DNA. TRBV12-2 represents a pseudogene. The CDR3 loop spans 15 amino acids. CDR3 residues: CASRLERQAAYEQYF. The CDR3, as DNA: TGTGCAAGTCGCTTAGAGAGACAGGCCGCCTACGAGCAGTACTTC.

This sequence joins TRBV10-3 and TRBJ2-5; the match to TRBD1 covers 8 bases. The J segment lost 1 base and the V segment lost 10 bases, leaving 2 bases of the junction unmatched. From germline, CDR1 is ENHRY and CDR2 SYGVKD. The CDR3 consists of 12 residues. CDR3 sequence: CATGQGQETQYF. CDR3 sequence (DNA): TGTGCCACCGGACAGGGCCAAGAGACCCAGTACTTC.

The CDR3, as DNA: TGTGCCAGCAGCGTAGAAGGGACAGTCAATCAGCCCCAGCATTTT. It encodes CASSVEGTVNQPQHF. The chain carries TRBV9 and TRBJ1-5; TRBD1 aligns across 7 bases. The CDR3 consists of 15 residues. Germline trimming cut 0 bases from V and 3 bases from J; bases unmatched to any gene: 3. Germline V CDR1 and CDR2: SGDLS, YYNGEE.

The chain recombines TRBV11-2 with TRBJ2-1; 7 bases align to TRBD2. This CDR3 is built from 14 residues. CDR1 and CDR2 from the germline V gene are SGHAT and FQNNGV. Trimming at V came to 2 bases and at J to 8 bases, leaving 6 bases not matched to a gene. The CDR3 region has the DNA TGTGCCAGCAGCTTACACGGGACTATCTATGAGCAGTTCTTC. Amino acids: CASSLHGTIYEQFF.

The chain recombines TRBV9 with TRBJ2-5; D is possibly TRBD1 (6 bases). Per the germline V gene, CDR1 is SGDLS and CDR2 is YYNGEE. Trimming cost V 3 bases and J 1 base, with 10 bases left between them. The CDR3 consists of 14 residues. Here the CDR3 reads CASSEGHSQETQYF. DNA for the CDR3: TGTGCCAGCAGCGAGGGACACTCCCAAGAGACCCAGTACTTC.

The count of this clone is one. This rearrangement joins TRBV7-3 to TRBJ2-2; 14 nucleotides align to TRBD2. CDR3 size: 17 residues. J was trimmed by 1 base and V by 4 bases; bases with no gene match: 2. The germline V gene encodes CDR1 SGHTA and CDR2 FQGTGA. The CDR3 DNA follows: TGTGCCAGCAGCTGGACTAGCGGGGGGATGAACACCGGGGAGCTGTTTTTT. Its protein product is CASSWTSGGMNTGELFF.

The chain recombines TRBV3-1 (or the pseudogene TRBV3-2) with TRBJ2-1, with D uncertain. Germline-derived CDR1 and CDR2 are LGHDT and YNNKEL (reference sequence). There are 12 residues in the CDR3. V lost 3 bases to trimming and J lost 6 bases, with 6 bases between them. CDR3 in amino acids: CASSHTLNEQFF. DNA for the CDR3: TGTGCCAGCAGCCATACTCTCAATGAGCAGTTCTTC.

CDR3 DNA: TGTGCCAGCAGCAAAGGACTAGCGGGAGGACACGAGCAGTACTTC. It encodes CASSKGLAGGHEQYF. J is TRBJ2-7 and V is TRBV21-1; the D call of TRBD2 is as the table states it, not checked on the DNA. TRBV21-1 is labeled a pseudogene. The CDR3 spans 15 residues.

The J gene is TRBJ1-6, the V gene TRBV5-1, with D possibly being TRBD1 (6 bases). V dropped 0 bases and J dropped 10 bases, with 14 bases sitting between them. Germline V gene lookup returns CDR1 SGHRS and CDR2 YFSETQ. CDR3 length equals 15 residues. Here the CDR3 DNA reads TGCGCCAGCAGCTTGGCAGCAGGGGTCGGATCACCCCTCCACTTT. As protein: CASSLAAGVGSPLHF.

This chain connects TRBV7-6 to TRBJ2-7, with D possibly being TRBD1 (6 bases). Germline assignment: CDR1 SGHVS and CDR2 FNYEAQ. The CDR3 is 12 amino acids. The V gene lost 5 bases and the J gene lost 6 bases, with 11 bases spanning the gap. CDR3 region: CASSIQGSEQYF. The DNA for the CDR3 is TGTGCCAGCAGCATCCAGGGGTCCGAGCAGTACTTC. The full variable domain, in which reference TRBV7-6 and TRBJ2-7 provide the parts outside the CDR3, is GAGVSQSPRYKVTKRGQDVALRCDPISGHVSLYWYRQALGQGPEFLTYFNYEAQQDKSGLPNDRFSAERPEGSISTLTIQRTEQRDSAMYRCASSIQGSEQYFGPGTRLTVT.

The chain carries TRBV5-1 and TRBJ2-7; 9 positions agree with TRBD1. CDR3 size: 14 residues. Germline V gives CDR1 SGHRS, CDR2 YFSETQ. V trimming: 3 bases; J trimming: 4 bases; junction bases outside the gene matches: 5. The CDR3 loop is CASSWGQGIYEQYF. For the CDR3, the DNA is TGCGCCAGCAGCTGGGGACAGGGAATATACGAGCAGTACTTC.

This chain uses TRBV10-3 with TRBJ2-5; 10 bases are a match to TRBD1. The ends lost 6 bases at V and 4 bases at J; junction bases unmatched: 8. The CDR3 is made up of 15 amino acids. Germline-derived CDR1 and CDR2 are ENHRY and SYGVKD. The CDR3 DNA sequence: TGTGCCATCAGGGACCCGACAGGGGGCGGAGAGACCCAGTACTTC. This sequence encodes CAIRDPTGGGETQYF.

The chain uses TRBV10-1 and TRBJ1-2; D ambiguous. Per the germline V gene, CDR1 is WNHNN and CDR2 is SYGVQD (reference sequence). The ends were cut back, 4 bases at V and 3 bases at J, with 15 bases in the middle. The CDR3 is 15 residues long. The CDR3 DNA is TGCGCCAGCAGTGGGGCGACAAAAAGGTACTATGGCTACACCTTC. Translating it yields CASSGATKRYYGYTF.

The V and J genes are TRBV4-3 and TRBJ2-2, with 16 bases that match TRBD2. The CDR3 extends over 18 amino acids. The V gene end was trimmed by 5 bases and the J gene end by 7 bases; junction bases not matched to a gene: 10. The germline CDR1 and CDR2 sequences are LGHNA and YSLEER. This CDR3 is CASSAGLAGGLSGGELFF. The DNA for the CDR3 is TGCGCCAGCAGCGCGGGACTAGCGGGGGGGCTAAGTGGCGGGGAGCTGTTTTTT.